This T cell receptor (beta chain) was captured by sequencing in a study of CD8 T cells in Susac syndrome. Background on the study: Clinical remission applied to under 10 sequenced Susac syndrome patients, and about 6 had active disease. The study's findings and limits: TEMRA cells and active patients showed peak Susac CD8+ clonal expansion.

A note on this clonotype: Its target is not known.

CD8+ and CD4+ blood T cells underwent TCR beta sequencing. The CDR3 sequence is 16 residues long. Germline lookup yields CDR1 SGHVS and CDR2 FNYEAQ. Trimming took off 5 bases at V and 6 bases at J, with 22 bases between the two ends. Reverse transcription of 0.5 to 1 ug RNA was performed with random hexamers. Amplification of TCR beta CDR3 was carried out by immunoSEQ multiplex PCR, which covered 54 Vbeta and 13 Jbeta segments. TCRdb re-derived calls from the immunoSEQ multiplex PCR reads in MiXCR, one entry per CDR3 protein. The sample contains around 170,000 distinct CDR3 sequences, 95% of which appear only once.

What was sequenced was CD8+ T cells from PBMCs. This receptor was identified in a human donor with Susac syndrome. The J gene is TRBJ1-2, the V gene TRBV7-6; the D is unclear. The chain's CDR3 is CASSPAGWAPGDGYTF. CDR3 bases: TGTGCCAGCAGCCCAGCAGGTTGGGCGCCGGGTGATGGCTACACCTTC.